One T cell receptor beta chain is described in this entry. The data originate from a study of early T cells in non-severe SARS-CoV-2 infection. Study information: It was bulk RNA from unsorted whole blood that was sequenced, and the chains were unpaired.

TCRdb passed the 5' RACE reads through MiXCR, listing each CDR3 protein once. This sample has 83,000 or so distinct CDR3 sequences, with roughly 10% found just once. This CDR3 has 14 amino acids. The V end was cut by 6 bases, the J end by 4 bases, with 16 bases between. The V gene's germline CDR1 is MNHEY and CDR2 SVGAGI. Here the sequenced sample was whole blood, taken at baseline. The V gene is TRBV6-5, the J gene TRBJ2-7; D possibly corresponds to TRBD2 (6 bases). This receptor was obtained from an adult who was a healthcare worker with PCR-confirmed SARS-CoV-2 infection or an uninfected control (not recorded which). The CDR3 DNA follows: TGTGCCAGCAGAACGGGAGCCGGAACTTACGAGCAGTACTTC. It yields the protein CASRTGAGTYEQYF.